This TCR beta chain is from a study of post-analysis software for immune sequencing data. Study as a whole: Included among the disease courses, which were recorded for the cohort, were relapsing-remitting, secondary progressive and progressive-relapsing multiple sclerosis.

Unique molecular identifiers were present in the TCR beta cDNA libraries. A population of roughly 0.85 to 11 million T cells gave rise to roughly 0.5 million cDNA molecules. TCRdb re-derived calls from the PCR reads in MiXCR, one entry per CDR3 protein. The sample contains 500,000 to 600,000 distinct CDR3 sequences, 44% of which appear only once. Study-wide results and limits: Patients showed TRBV5-6, TRBV5-1 and TRBV20-1 among roughly five TRBV segments more frequent than in controls. Compared against controls, patients with multiple sclerosis displayed significantly lower normalized Chao1 diversity. Batch-mates among the samples co-clustered strongly by F measure.

To note about this clonotype: Antigen: not known.

Per germline, CDR1 SGHRS and CDR2 YFSETQ. Germline trimming cut 3 bases from V and 8 bases from J; bases unmatched to any gene: 7. This CDR3 spans 16 amino acids. The rearrangement joins TRBV5-1 to TRBJ2-1, with 14 bases lining up with TRBD2. The receptor's source is a girl between 10 and 17 years old with multiple sclerosis. Sequenced input: blood. This CDR3 is CASSWSTSGRVDEQFF. The DNA of the CDR3 is TGCGCCAGCAGCTGGTCGACTAGCGGGAGGGTAGATGAGCAGTTCTTC.